This T cell receptor (beta chain) was recorded in a study of T cell repertoires in cytomegalovirus infection. Overall study findings and caveats: HLA-C-restricted CMV clonotypes gave the most frequent clonotype in two of eight donors.

Worth noting for this clonotype: The antigen remains undetermined.

V lost 5 bases to trimming and J lost 7 bases, with 12 bases between them. The CDR3 has 13 residues. Germline V lookup: CDR1 MDHEN, CDR2 SYDVKM. MiXCR, run by TCRdb on the reads, gives a single entry per CDR3 protein. There are around 260,000 distinct CDR3 sequences in the sample; approximately 9.2% occur only once, and more than 12% lies in the top ten. This chain uses TRBV28 with TRBJ1-5; D ambiguous. Sequencing used PBMCs. The sequence was obtained from a human donor in good health (CMV status not recorded). Some clones in this sample may be carry-over from other donors' samples. CDR3 sequence: CASSLPVGQPQHF. DNA of the CDR3: TGTGCCAGCAGTCTCCCGGTCGGGCAGCCCCAGCATTTT.